The present entry profiles one T cell receptor (beta chain) with its context. The V segment lost 0 bases and the J segment 0 bases; nucleotides outside the gene matches: 3. CDR3 length: 19 residues. The germline CDR1 and CDR2 sequences are SEHNR and FQNEAQ (reference sequence). This record comes from a study of T cell changes during pregnancy in multiple sclerosis. This table comes from immunoSEQ multiplex PCR, and its TCRdb copy is limited to in-frame clones, with some not included. The sample has tens of thousands of clones, about 95% seen once. This clonotype was obtained from a female donor with multiple sclerosis, enrolled in a pregnancy study. The specimen was CD4+ T cells from peripheral blood mononuclear cells, collected in the second trimester of pregnancy. The chain is built from TRBV7-9 and TRBJ2-6; 12 bases agree with TRBD1. CDR3 region: CASSLAGTGGFSGANVLTF. CDR3 coding DNA: TGTGCCAGCAGCTTAGCGGGGACAGGGGGCTTCTCTGGGGCCAACGTCCTGACTTTC. Full variable domain (rest looked up from reference TRBV7-9 and TRBJ2-6): DTGVSQNPRHKITKRGQNVTFRCDPISEHNRLYWYRQTLGQGPEFLTYFQNEAQLEKSRLLSDRFSAERPKGSFSTLEIQRTEQGDSAMYLCASSLAGTGGFSGANVLTFGAGSRLTVL.